Detailed here is one T cell receptor (beta chain). In the CD4+ fraction, cells were divided into CD45RA+ naive and CD45RA-negative memory subsets. This sample was taken from a study of shared clonotypes between healthy human individuals. The repertoire was sequenced with immunoSEQ multiplex PCR; TCRdb's copy has only in-frame clones and lacks some. Among 300,000 or so clones, approximately 74% were seen once, and the ten largest hold about 9.4%. Germline-derived CDR1 and CDR2 are SGHKS and YYEKEE (reference sequence). Trimming took off 4 bases at V and 0 bases at J, with 13 bases between the two ends. This CDR3 spans 15 amino acids.

The chain is built from TRBV5-5 and TRBJ2-5; D remains ambiguous. Specimen: memory CD4+ T cells sorted from blood. Regarding subset: CD45RA-negative fraction. The receptor was derived from a man aged 30 to 39 in good health. The CDR3 nucleotides read TGTGCCAGCAGCCTCATCCCATCTAACCAAGAGACCCAGTACTTC. It translates to CASSLIPSNQETQYF. Together with reference TRBV5-5 and TRBJ2-5, the CDR3 gives the full variable domain: DAGVTQSPTHLIKTRGQQVTLRCSPISGHKSVSWYQQVLGQGPQFIFQYYEKEERGRGNFPDRFSARQFPNYSSELNVNALLLGDSALYLCASSLIPSNQETQYFGPGTRLLVL.